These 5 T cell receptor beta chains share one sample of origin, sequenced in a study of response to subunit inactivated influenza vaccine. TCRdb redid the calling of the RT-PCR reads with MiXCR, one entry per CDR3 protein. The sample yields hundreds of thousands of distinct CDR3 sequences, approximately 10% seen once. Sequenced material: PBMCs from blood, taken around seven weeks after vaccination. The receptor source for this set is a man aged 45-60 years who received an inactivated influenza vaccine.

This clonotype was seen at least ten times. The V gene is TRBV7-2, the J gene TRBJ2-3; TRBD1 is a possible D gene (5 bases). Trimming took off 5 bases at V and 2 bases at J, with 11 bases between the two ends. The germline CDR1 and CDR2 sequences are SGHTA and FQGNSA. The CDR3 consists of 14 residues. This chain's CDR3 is CASSKDTYTDTQYF. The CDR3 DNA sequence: TGTGCCAGCAGCAAGGACACCTACACAGATACGCAGTATTTT.

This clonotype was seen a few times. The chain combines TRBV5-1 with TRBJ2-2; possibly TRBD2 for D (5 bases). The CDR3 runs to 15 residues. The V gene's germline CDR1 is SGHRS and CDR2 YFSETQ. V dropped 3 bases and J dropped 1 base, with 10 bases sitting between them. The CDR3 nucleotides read TGCGCCAGCAGCTCCCTCGCGGGGAACACCGGGGAGCTGTTTTTT. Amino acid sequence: CASSSLAGNTGELFF.

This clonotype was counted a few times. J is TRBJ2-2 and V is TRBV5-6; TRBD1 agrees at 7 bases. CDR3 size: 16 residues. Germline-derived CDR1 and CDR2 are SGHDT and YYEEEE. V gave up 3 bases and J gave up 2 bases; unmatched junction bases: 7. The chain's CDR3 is CASSWGTDLNTGELFF. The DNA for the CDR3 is TGTGCCAGCAGCTGGGGGACAGATCTAAACACCGGGGAGCTGTTTTTT.

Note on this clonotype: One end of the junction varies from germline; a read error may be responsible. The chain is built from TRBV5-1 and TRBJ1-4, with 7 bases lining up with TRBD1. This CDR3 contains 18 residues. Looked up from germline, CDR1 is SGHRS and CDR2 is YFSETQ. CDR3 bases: TGCGCCAGCAGCTTGGGGAAGGGACAGAGCGCAACTAATGAAAAACTGTGTTTT. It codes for CASSLGKGQSATNEKLCF.

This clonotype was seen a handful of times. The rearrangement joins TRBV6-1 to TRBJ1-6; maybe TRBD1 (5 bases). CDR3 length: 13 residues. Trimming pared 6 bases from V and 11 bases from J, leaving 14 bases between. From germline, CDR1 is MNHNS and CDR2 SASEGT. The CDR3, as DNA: TGTGCCAGCAGCGCAACGGGGGGAACACCCCTCCACTTT. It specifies CASSATGGTPLHF.